This is a list of T cell receptor beta chains from one sample in a study of early T cells in non-severe SARS-CoV-2 infection. MiXCR was run by TCRdb on the 5' RACE reads, yielding one entry per CDR3 protein. Of roughly 86,000 distinct CDR3 sequences in the sample, 5% to 6.5% are singletons; the top ten hold about 7.8%. Sequencing was performed on whole blood. These receptors were taken from an adult who was a healthcare worker with PCR-confirmed SARS-CoV-2 infection or an uninfected control (not recorded which). CDR3s include the opening cysteine and the closing phenylalanine or tryptophan.

TRBV2,15,CASRRRGIEDTEAFF
TRBV24-1,14,CATAPKAATDTQYF
TRBV6-6,12,CASSYSTGEAFF
TRBV25-1,15,CASSSQGSPGNEQFF
TRBV4-1,18,CASSQGITTGAPQETQYF
TRBV14,13,CASRRSGGGEQYF
TRBV6-6,15,CASSYSGRTRAEAFF
TRBV10-2,13,CASSEQGWETQYF
TRBV27,18,CASSLSSRAGTNTGELFF
TRBV5-6,15,CASSAIRASGYEQYF
TRBV20-1,16,CSASPAGGYHQETQYF
TRBV7-2,17,CASSRQITSSYNSPLHF
TRBV28,13,CASSFPPKYEQYF
TRBV6-5,13,CASSRDWTYEQYF
TRBV4-1,18,CASSPPPLQGGLSTEAFF
TRBV11-2,17,CASSLDVGVVAKNIQYF
TRBV20-1,15,CSARDSSRQMTEVFF